The rows below give T cell receptor beta chains drawn from one sample of a study of T cell responses to AZD1222 COVID-19 vaccine. Data came from immunoSEQ multiplex PCR; TCRdb stores just in-frame clones and leaves some out. The repertoire consists of fewer than 120,000 clones, with 87% occurring once and the leading ten covering approximately 3.5%. Sequenced here: peripheral blood, sampled on day 0 of AZD1222 vaccination. Every receptor here comes from an adult in good health. The conserved cysteine and the conserved F or W are not part of the CDR3 here. Fields, in order: V gene, clone size, CDR3 protein. The size field is filled for only some rows; it gives once, few, many or a size class.

TRBV7-9,NA,ASSVLQAGELF
TRBV7-2,NA,ASSLTGNEQY
TRBV27,once,ASSLFSGSDSPLH
TRBV29-1,few,SVEVGQGNTEAF
TRBV7-8,NA,ASSLVASGNTIY
TRBV7-6,once,ASSRVGGEDTEAF
TRBV4-3,NA,ASSQEIVLGNEKLF
TRBV29-1,NA,SVTRGGNTDTQY
TRBV21-1,NA,ASTFRWSAAQPPLH
TRBV28,once,ASSLQQGYGYT
TRBV5-1,NA,ASSLGQGKAGANVLT
TRBV4-3,NA,ASSQDTGNYGYT
TRBV24-1,NA,ATSDPGNGYT
TRBV12-3/TRBV12-4,many,ASRLTGELF
TRBV2,NA,ASSDRREGELF
TRBV19,once,ASSTPGQGARYSPLH
TRBV6-2/TRBV6-3,NA,ASSYPAGGPSSYNEQF
TRBV12-3/TRBV12-4,NA,ASSPDNYGYT
TRBV9,NA,ASSAFRSSGANVLT
TRBV2,NA,ASKVGGQGGHEQY
TRBV30,NA,AWSSAGAGELF
TRBV5-1,NA,ASSTYRGTRPTDNEQF
TRBV12-3/TRBV12-4,NA,ASTRQGNEQF